This T cell receptor beta chain was observed in a study of OX40 agonist ivuxolimab in advanced cancers. Regarding the research as a whole: Ivuxolimab, which targeted the costimulatory receptor OX40 (CD134), was an agonistic, fully human IgG2 monoclonal antibody. Prior anti-PD-1, anti-PD-L1 or anti-CTLA-4 therapy was permitted, and checkpoint inhibitors had been received by 30% to 40% of dose-escalation patients. The monotherapy dose-escalation portion (N ≈ 50 patients) of the phase I ivuxolimab trial is reported in the paper. Of the approximately 54 patients in dose escalation, approximately 20 had hepatocellular carcinoma, some 15 had melanoma, 9 had renal cell carcinoma and 9 had head and neck cancer. Intravenous ivuxolimab was administered to patients every 2 weeks at six dose levels: 0.01, 0.1, 0.3, 1.5, 3 and 10 mg/kg. In the dose-escalation cohort, around four fifths of patients were male, and the mean age was roughly 60 years, with a range of about 23 to 85. Three dose-escalation patients achieved partial responses, one with hepatocellular carcinoma and two with cutaneous melanoma. Peripheral TCRbeta sequencing aimed to test whether ivuxolimab altered TCR sequence diversity and caused clonal T-cell expansion. The investigation overall reported the following: In the 0.1-3.0 mg/kg groups, partial responders were among the patients with the lowest normalized peripheral clonal expansion, particularly in CD8+ T cells. The antigen specificity of the clonally expanded peripheral T cells was not determined. After ivuxolimab, more expanded clones were found on average in CD8+ T cells than in CD4+ T cells. Low levels of normalized T-cell clonal expansion were also seen in some nonresponding patients. At doses of 0.1 to 3.0 mg/kg, clonal expansion of both CD4+ and CD8+ blood T cells was observed from baseline to week 6.

Of note for this clone: Its antigen is currently not known. Base qualities are not at hand, and no much larger clone is one base apart.

Patients with a history of autoimmune disease or receiving systemic immunosuppression were excluded from the trial. Peripheral blood for TCR sequencing was drawn from every dose cohort at baseline, at cycle 4 day 1 and at cycle 7 day 1. The samples were drawn from a first-in-human, open-label, multicenter phase I dose-escalation trial of ivuxolimab. The trial enrolled adults with locally advanced or metastatic head and neck squamous cell, hepatocellular, melanoma or renal cell carcinoma. Before TCR sequencing, CD4+ and CD8+ T cells were separately sorted from peripheral blood. For sequencing of the TCRbeta CDR3 region, genomic DNA was extracted from the sorted cells. TCRbeta CDR3 regions were sequenced using the immunoSEQ Assay. TCRdb limited this immuneACCESS table to in-frame rearrangements with V and J called. A share of clones is missing; checked studies link under half to unresolved V genes, and the rest is unexplained. This sample comprises about 54,000 clones, 84% of them detected only once. Around 1.3% of the sample is in the top ten clones.

The CDR3 measures 12 amino acids from cysteine to phenylalanine. The entry retains the CDR3 DNA only, 36 bases that are in frame from base 1. V gives up 4 bases and J gives up 0 bases, and the segment between their germline ends measures 5 bases. The germline V gene sets CDR1 to SGDLS and CDR2 to YYNGEE. The chain links TRBV9 with TRBJ2-7, with the identity of the D gene unclear. This specimen consisted of CD4+ or CD8+ T cells sorted from blood, obtained in a trial of the OX40 agonist ivuxolimab. This clonotype originated in an adult with an advanced solid tumor such as melanoma, head and neck, liver or kidney cancer. The CDR3 amino acid sequence is: CASSQSSYEQYF. The nucleotide sequence reads as follows: TGTGCCAGCAGCCAAAGCTCCTACGAGCAGTACTTC.